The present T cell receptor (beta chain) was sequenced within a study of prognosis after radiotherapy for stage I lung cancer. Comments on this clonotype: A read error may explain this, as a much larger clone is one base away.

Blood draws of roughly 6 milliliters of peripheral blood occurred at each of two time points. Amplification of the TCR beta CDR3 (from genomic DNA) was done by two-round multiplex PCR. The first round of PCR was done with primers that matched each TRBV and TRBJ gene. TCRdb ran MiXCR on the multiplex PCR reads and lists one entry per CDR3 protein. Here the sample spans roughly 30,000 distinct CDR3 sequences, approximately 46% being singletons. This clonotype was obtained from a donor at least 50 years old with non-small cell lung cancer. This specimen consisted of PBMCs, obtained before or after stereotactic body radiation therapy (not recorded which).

The CDR3 DNA reads TGTGCCAGCAGTTCCGCGGGGGCAGTGGAGAGTTGGGGCAAAAACATTCAGTACTTC. It is translated as CASSSAGAVESWGKNIQYF. V and J are TRBV12-3 or TRBV12-4 and TRBJ2-4; possible D gene TRBD2, 7 bases. The CDR3 consists of 19 residues. V lost 4 bases, J lost 3 bases, and 25 bases lay in between.